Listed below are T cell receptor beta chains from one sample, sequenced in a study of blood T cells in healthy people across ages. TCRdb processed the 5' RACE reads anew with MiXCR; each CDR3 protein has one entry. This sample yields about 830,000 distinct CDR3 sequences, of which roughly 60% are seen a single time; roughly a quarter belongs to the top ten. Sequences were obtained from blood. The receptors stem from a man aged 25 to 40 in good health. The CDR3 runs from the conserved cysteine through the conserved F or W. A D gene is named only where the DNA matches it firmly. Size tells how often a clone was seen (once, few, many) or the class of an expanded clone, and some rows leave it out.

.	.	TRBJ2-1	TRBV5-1	CASSPVVSQTTYNEQFF	TGCGCCAGCAGCCCTGTGGTGTCACAGACTACATACAATGAGCAGTTCTTC
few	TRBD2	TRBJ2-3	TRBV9	CASNPSGGALDTQYF	TGTGCCAGCAACCCTAGCGGGGGGGCCTTAGATACGCAGTATTTT
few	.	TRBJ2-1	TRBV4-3	CASSQDWGVYNEQFF	TGCGCCAGCAGCCAAGATTGGGGGGTATACAATGAGCAGTTCTTC
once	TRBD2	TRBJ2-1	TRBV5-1	CASSYGLGHNEQFF	TGCGCCAGCAGCTACGGACTAGGCCACAATGAGCAGTTCTTC
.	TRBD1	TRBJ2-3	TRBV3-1	CASSQAALTGADTQYF	TGTGCCAGCAGCCAGGCCGCACTGACAGGGGCAGATACGCAGTATTTT
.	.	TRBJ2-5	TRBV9	CASSVETREETQYF	TGTGCCAGCAGCGTAGAGACTCGAGAAGAGACCCAGTACTTC
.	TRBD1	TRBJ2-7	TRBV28	CASSSPGQGDEQYF	TGTGCCAGCAGTTCCCCGGGACAGGGTGACGAGCAGTACTTC
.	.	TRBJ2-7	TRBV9	CASSPLGRRIHEQYF	TGTGCCAGCAGCCCACTCGGACGGAGAATCCACGAGCAGTACTTC
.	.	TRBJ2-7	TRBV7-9	CASSTQVAYEQYF	TGTGCCAGCAGCACACAGGTCGCCTACGAGCAGTACTTC
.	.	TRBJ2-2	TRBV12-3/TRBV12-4	CASSLSRGQNTGELFF	TGTGCCAGCAGTTTGTCGCGGGGCCAGAACACCGGGGAGCTGTTTTTT
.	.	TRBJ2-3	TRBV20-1	CSASPLGTDTQYF	TGCAGTGCTAGCCCCCTGGGCACAGATACGCAGTATTTT
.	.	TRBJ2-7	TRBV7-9	CASSLQGGYSYEQYF	TGTGCCAGCAGCTTACAGGGAGGCTACTCCTACGAGCAGTACTTC
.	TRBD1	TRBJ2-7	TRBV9	CASSVVPTGEHEQYF	TGTGCCAGCAGCGTAGTTCCGACAGGGGAGCACGAGCAGTACTTC
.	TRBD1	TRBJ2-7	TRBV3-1	CASSRRDREGEQYF	TGTGCCAGCAGCCGTCGGGACAGGGAGGGCGAGCAGTACTTC
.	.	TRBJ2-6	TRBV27	CASRTHRSGANVLTF	TGTGCCAGCAGGACCCACAGATCAGGGGCCAACGTCCTGACTTTC
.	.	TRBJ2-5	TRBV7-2	CAGSHPRSREEETQYF	TGTGCCGGCAGCCACCCCCGGAGTAGAGAGGAAGAGACCCAGTACTTC
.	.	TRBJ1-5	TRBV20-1	CSAQLRVGGEETQHF	TGCAGTGCCCAGCTCCGCGTAGGGGGGGAAGAGACCCAGCATTTT
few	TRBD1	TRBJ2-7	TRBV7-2	CASSRRDSTYEQYF	TGTGCCAGCAGCCGCCGGGACAGCACCTACGAGCAGTACTTC
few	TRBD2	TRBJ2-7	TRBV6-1	CASKGLAVSYEQYF	TGTGCCAGCAAAGGACTAGCGGTCTCCTACGAGCAGTACTTC
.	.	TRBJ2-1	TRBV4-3	CASSQESDGNNEQFF	TGCGCCAGCAGCCAAGAATCGGACGGAAACAATGAGCAGTTCTTC
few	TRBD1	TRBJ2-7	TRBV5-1	CASSPDRGQIYEQYF	TGCGCCAGCAGCCCAGACAGGGGACAAATCTACGAGCAGTACTTC
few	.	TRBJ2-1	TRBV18	CASSPPWRGLHNEQFF	TGTGCCAGCTCACCACCATGGCGGGGGCTCCACAATGAGCAGTTCTTC
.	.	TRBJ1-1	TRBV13	CASSLVMGPNEAFF	TGTGCCAGCAGCTTAGTTATGGGGCCTAATGAAGCTTTCTTT
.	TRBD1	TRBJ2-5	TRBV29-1	CSALGQGVQETQYF	TGCAGCGCCCTTGGGCAGGGGGTACAAGAGACCCAGTACTTC
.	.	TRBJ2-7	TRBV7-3	CASSLYREAEQYF	TGTGCCAGCAGCTTATACAGGGAAGCCGAGCAGTACTTC
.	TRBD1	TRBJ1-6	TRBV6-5	CASSGTAHSPLHF	TGTGCCAGCAGTGGGACAGCCCATTCACCCCTCCACTTT
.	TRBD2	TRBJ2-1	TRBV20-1	CSARDPWTSGTYNEQFF	TGCAGTGCTAGAGATCCTTGGACTAGCGGTACCTACAATGAGCAGTTCTTC
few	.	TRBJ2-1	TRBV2	CASVGMPYNEQFF	TGTGCCAGCGTGGGTATGCCCTACAATGAGCAGTTCTTC
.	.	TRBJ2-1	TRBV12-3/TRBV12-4	CASTWTGSSYNEQFF	TGTGCCAGCACCTGGACCGGGAGCTCCTACAATGAGCAGTTCTTC
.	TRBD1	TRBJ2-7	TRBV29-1	CSVEATGGYEQYF	TGCAGCGTTGAGGCCACAGGGGGCTACGAGCAGTACTTC
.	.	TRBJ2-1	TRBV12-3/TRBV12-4	CASLNDRREYNEQFF	TGTGCCAGCTTGAACGACCGAAGGGAATACAATGAGCAGTTCTTC
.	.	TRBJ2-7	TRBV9	CASSPQGTPYSYEQYF	TGTGCCAGCAGCCCTCAGGGGACACCCTACTCCTACGAGCAGTACTTC
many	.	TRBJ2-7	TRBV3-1	CASGSRLGPYEQYF	TGTGCCAGCGGCTCCAGACTGGGCCCCTACGAGCAGTACTTC
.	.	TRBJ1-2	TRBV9	CASSQRGTGGYTF	TGTGCCAGCTCCCAGAGGGGGACGGGTGGCTACACCTTC
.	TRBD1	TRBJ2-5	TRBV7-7	CASSLAYAGGKETQYF	TGTGCCAGCAGCTTAGCGTATGCAGGGGGCAAGGAGACCCAGTACTTC
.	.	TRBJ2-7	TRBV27	CASSFAGPLDEQYF	TGTGCCAGCAGTTTTGCGGGGCCCTTGGACGAGCAGTACTTC